These T cell receptor beta chains were read from a single sample in a study of tumor and adjacent non-tumor tissue in lung cancer. One entry per CDR3 protein results from TCRdb running MiXCR on the multiplex PCR reads. This table holds roughly 82,000 distinct CDR3 sequences, approximately 73% found once. The material sequenced was distant non-tumor lung tissue. These TCRs come from a woman aged 45-59 years with non-small cell lung cancer. The CDR3 runs from the conserved cysteine through the conserved F or W. The order of the fields is V gene, J gene, D gene, clone size, CDR3 length, CDR3 DNA, CDR3 protein. The D gene is left open where the match is weak. Where a row states a size, it is once, few, many or the class of an expanded clone; other rows omit it.

>TRBV11-1|TRBJ2-1|TRBD2|NA|15
TGTGTCAGCAGCCTGGGACTAGCGGACTACAATGAACAGTTCTTC
CVSSLGLADYNEQFF
>TRBV29-1|TRBJ2-7|TRBD2|once|13
TGCTGCGCCACGGGACTAGTCTTTGACGAGCAGTACTTC
CCATGLVFDEQYF
>TRBV4-1|TRBJ1-1|NA|NA|16
TGCGCCAGCAGTCAAGGATTGAGGGACATCCCCTCTGAAGCTTTCTTT
CASSQGLRDIPSEAFF
>TRBV6-5|TRBJ2-7|TRBD1|NA|15
TGTACCAGCATCGCACTCCGCAGGGGGCAAGGAGAGCAGTATTTC
CTSIALRRGQGEQYF
>TRBV11-2|TRBJ2-7|NA|NA|14
TGTGCCAGCAGCCTGACTGGCACTGACTACGAGCAGTACTTC
CASSLTGTDYEQYF
>TRBV12-3/TRBV12-4|TRBJ2-7|NA|NA|16
TGTGCCAGCAGTAGGGACATAGGACTCCCTACGAACGAGCAGTTTTTC
CASSRDIGLPTNEQFF
>TRBV28|TRBJ2-7|NA|NA|13
TGTGCCAACTTTAGGCAGAGCACCTACGAGCAGTACTTC
CANFRQSTYEQYF
>TRBV11-1|TRBJ2-7|NA|medium-sized|11
TGTGCCAGCAGCTTTTATGCCGAGCAGTACTTC
CASSFYAEQYF
>TRBV11-2|TRBJ1-1|NA|NA|14
TGTGCCAGCAGCTTCTCCCCCCTGGGGACCGAAGCTTTCTTT
CASSFSPLGTEAFF
>TRBV18|TRBJ1-5|NA|NA|12
TGTAGCAGCTCACAGGAGAATCAGCCCCAGCATTTT
CSSSQENQPQHF